This T cell receptor beta chain appears in the sequencing data of a study of blood T cell repertoires in COVID-19 (dated by TCRdb to about 2020). About the full investigation: Samples from collaborators originated in the United States, Italy and Spain and spanned both the acute and convalescent phases of COVID-19. The material from the prospective study consisted of cDNA or gDNA derived from T cells, B-cell-depleted T cells, or PBMCs. Subjects who had been exposed to COVID-19, were actively infected with it, or had recovered from it provided the deeply sampled blood TCRbeta repertoires that made up the dataset. The repertoires were released in a freely available public database meant as a resource for research on the immune response to SARS-CoV-2. Samples were obtained from the ongoing ImmuneRACE study (first 160 participants) and from approximately 1,200 subjects provided by 6 global collaborators. Sample metadata almost always included a de-identified subject ID, COVID-19 status, age in years and sex. HLA class I and class II types, where available, came from metadata supplied by the sample provider rather than from assay-based typing.

Whole blood was collected in K2EDTA tubes by collaborating institutions according to the institutions' own protocols. Collaborator samples were shipped for TCRbeta analysis as frozen whole blood, isolated PBMCs, or DNA extracted from either sample type. TCRbeta CDR3 regions were amplified from genomic DNA using the immunoSEQ Assay, a bias-controlled multiplex PCR. The study's processing was this. Within the assay, amplification of reference gene primers was used to estimate how many nucleated cells each sample contained. To quantify the absolute abundance of each unique TCRbeta CDR3 rearrangement, sequence reads were collapsed and filtered. For each sample, productive Simpson clonality was calculated as the square root of Simpson's diversity index across productive rearrangements. What TCRdb holds here is the immuneACCESS table cut down to in-frame rearrangements. Part of the clones is not present; checked against another copy, under half of the missing clones reflect an unresolved V gene, and the others are unexplained. That table gives V, J and clone size, and the DNA gave D and trimming. The sample table lists 240,000 or so clones, about 87% of them with a count of one. The top ten hold 7.1% of the sample.

General conclusions and limits of the study: The quantity of clinical and demographic metadata differed by source and by participant and was supplied without curation.

CDR1 and CDR2, looked up from the germline V gene, are SGHDN and FVKESK. The junction shows trimming of 2 bases on V and 0 bases on J, and the gene matches do not reach 5 bases of it. There are 16 amino acids in the CDR3, from cysteine to phenylalanine inclusive. Here the CDR3 DNA is all that survives: 48 bases in frame from base 1. This clone turned up a few times. The antigen this receptor binds is unknown. Qualities for individual bases were not recorded, and no much larger clone is one base off. In this chain, TRBV14 is recombined with TRBJ2-7, with TRBD1 matching 9 junction bases. This TCR was recovered from a woman aged 70-85 years with active or convalescent COVID-19. The source material was peripheral blood. The CDR3 reads CASSQRGTGSSYEQYF. The DNA sequence reads TGTGCCAGCAGCCAAAGGGGGACAGGGAGCTCCTACGAGCAGTACTTC.